This record covers a single T cell receptor beta chain. What this receptor recognizes is not known. Per-nucleotide qualities are absent, and no much larger clonotype sits a single base away. The data are from a study of ipilimumab plus nivolumab after autologous stem cell transplantation (TCRdb year 2021). Study-level background: A median of roughly 5 ipilimumab doses and fewer than 10 nivolumab doses was received by trial patients. Patients undergoing autologous transplant for high-risk diffuse large B cell lymphoma, mature T cell lymphoma, or multiple myeloma were enrolled in the trial. The intent-to-treat population of the trial was made up of around 35 patients. Both primary refractory and relapsed disease were represented in the DLBCL cohort, where 18-month progression-free survival was roughly 89% and 26%, respectively. Overall study outcomes, separate from this receptor: Combined checkpoint inhibition as post-transplant consolidation was concluded by the authors to appear tolerable. According to the authors, a biologic rationale for studying the approach further came from T cell receptor repertoire, regulatory T cell phenotype and gut microbiota profiles.

The CDR3 contains 16 residues, cysteine and phenylalanine counted. Only the CDR3 portion is preserved as DNA: 48 bases, with reading frame beginning at the first base. V ends up 0 bases short and J 6 bases short, with an unmatched junction base count of 5. The germline V gene specifies ENHRY as CDR1 and SYGVKD as CDR2. Starting 14 to 28 days after the autologous transplant, patients began checkpoint therapy, which included ipilimumab at 1 mg/kg intravenously on day 1 of selected weeks. Patients received nivolumab at 3 mg/kg intravenously on day 1 of weeks 1, 4, 7, 10, and every two weeks through week 26. This Phase Ib clinical trial tested ipilimumab plus nivolumab, a combined checkpoint inhibition, as consolidation after autologous stem cell transplantation. The library was produced with the immunoSEQ multiplex PCR assay. Entries here come from immuneACCESS through TCRdb and include only in-frame sequences with V and J called. Some clones fail to appear in such tables; in the studies checked, an unresolved V gene covers under half of the shortfall, and the cause of the remainder is unknown. The sample table lists 84,000 or so clones, under 85% of them with a count of one. Jointly, the top ten make up approximately 2.2% of the sample.

Recombination joined TRBV10-3 with TRBJ1-2, and 12 junctional nucleotides match TRBD1. Sequenced here: PBMCs, sampled in a trial of ipilimumab plus nivolumab as post-transplant consolidation. The TCR comes from a male donor with diffuse large B-cell lymphoma. Read as DNA, the sequence is TGTGCCATCAGTGAGTCCGGGACAGGGGGCGCAAATGGCTACACCTTC. Translated, it gives CAISESGTGGANGYTF.